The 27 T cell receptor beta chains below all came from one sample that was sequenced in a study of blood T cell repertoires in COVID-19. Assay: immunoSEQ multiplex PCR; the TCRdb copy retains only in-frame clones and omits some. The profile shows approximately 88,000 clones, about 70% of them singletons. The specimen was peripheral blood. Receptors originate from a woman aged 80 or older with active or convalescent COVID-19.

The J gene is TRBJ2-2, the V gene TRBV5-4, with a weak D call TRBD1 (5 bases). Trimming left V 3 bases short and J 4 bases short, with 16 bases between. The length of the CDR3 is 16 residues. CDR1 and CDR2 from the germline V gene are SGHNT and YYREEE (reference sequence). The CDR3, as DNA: TGTGCCAGCAGCTCCACCCGACAGAGAACCACCGGGGAGCTGTTTTTT. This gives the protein CASSSTRQRTTGELFF.

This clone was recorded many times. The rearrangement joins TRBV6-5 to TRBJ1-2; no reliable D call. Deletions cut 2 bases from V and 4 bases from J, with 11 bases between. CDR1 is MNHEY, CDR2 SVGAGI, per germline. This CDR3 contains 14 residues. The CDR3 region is CASSYGEGGYGYTF. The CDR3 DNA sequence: TGTGCCAGCAGTTACGGGGAGGGTGGCTATGGCTACACCTTC.

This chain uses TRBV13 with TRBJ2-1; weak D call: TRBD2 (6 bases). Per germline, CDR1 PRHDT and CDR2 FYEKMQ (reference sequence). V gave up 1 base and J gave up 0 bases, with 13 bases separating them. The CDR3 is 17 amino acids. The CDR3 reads CASSLDLSGPSYNEQFF. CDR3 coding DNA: TGTGCCAGCAGCTTAGATCTTAGCGGACCCTCCTACAATGAGCAGTTCTTC.

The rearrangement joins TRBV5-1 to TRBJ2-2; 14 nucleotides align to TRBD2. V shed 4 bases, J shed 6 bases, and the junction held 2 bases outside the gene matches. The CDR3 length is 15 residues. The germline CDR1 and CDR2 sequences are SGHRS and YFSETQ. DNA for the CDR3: TGCGCCAGCAGCGGGACTAGCGGGGGAGCCGGGGAGCTGTTTTTT. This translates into CASSGTSGGAGELFF.

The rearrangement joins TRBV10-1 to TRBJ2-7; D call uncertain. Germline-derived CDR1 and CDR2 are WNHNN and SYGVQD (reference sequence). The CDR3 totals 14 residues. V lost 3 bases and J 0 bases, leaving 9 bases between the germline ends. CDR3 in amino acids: CASSERRSSYEQYF. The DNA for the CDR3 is TGCGCCAGCAGTGAACGGAGAAGCTCCTACGAGCAGTACTTC.

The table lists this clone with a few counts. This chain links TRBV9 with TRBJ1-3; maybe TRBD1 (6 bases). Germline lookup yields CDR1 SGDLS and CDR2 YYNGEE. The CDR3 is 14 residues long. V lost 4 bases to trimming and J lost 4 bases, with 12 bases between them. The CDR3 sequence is CASSPGQMGNTIYF. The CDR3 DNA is TGTGCCAGCAGCCCAGGACAGATGGGAAACACCATATATTTT. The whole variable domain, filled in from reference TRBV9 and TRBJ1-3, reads DSGVTQTPKHLITATGQRVTLRCSPRSGDLSVYWYQQSLDQGLQFLIQYYNGEERAKGNILERFSAQQFPDLHSELNLSSLELGDSALYFCASSPGQMGNTIYFGEGSWLTVV.

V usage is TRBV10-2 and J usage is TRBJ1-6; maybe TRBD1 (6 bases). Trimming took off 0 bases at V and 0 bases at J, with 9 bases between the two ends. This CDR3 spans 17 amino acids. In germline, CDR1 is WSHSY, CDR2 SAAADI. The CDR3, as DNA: TGCGCCAGCAGTGAGTCAAGGGGGAGCTCCTATAATTCACCCCTCCACTTT. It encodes CASSESRGSSYNSPLHF.

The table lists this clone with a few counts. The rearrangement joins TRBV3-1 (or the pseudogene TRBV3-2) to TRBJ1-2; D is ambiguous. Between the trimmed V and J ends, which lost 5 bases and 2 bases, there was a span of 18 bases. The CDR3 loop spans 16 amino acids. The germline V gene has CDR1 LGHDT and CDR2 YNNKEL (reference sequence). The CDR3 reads CASSSGPPAYNYGYTF. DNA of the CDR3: TGTGCCAGCAGCTCTGGCCCGCCTGCTTACAACTATGGCTACACCTTC.

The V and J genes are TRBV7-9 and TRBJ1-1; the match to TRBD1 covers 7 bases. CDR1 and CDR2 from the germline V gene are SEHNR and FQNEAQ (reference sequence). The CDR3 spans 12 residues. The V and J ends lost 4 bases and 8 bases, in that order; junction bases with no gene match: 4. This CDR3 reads CASSSGQTEAFF. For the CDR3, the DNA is TGTGCCAGCAGCTCGGGACAGACAGAAGCTTTCTTT. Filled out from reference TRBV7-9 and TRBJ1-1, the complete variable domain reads DTGVSQNPRHKITKRGQNVTFRCDPISEHNRLYWYRQTLGQGPEFLTYFQNEAQLEKSRLLSDRFSAERPKGSFSTLEIQRTEQGDSAMYLCASSSGQTEAFFGQGTRLTVV.

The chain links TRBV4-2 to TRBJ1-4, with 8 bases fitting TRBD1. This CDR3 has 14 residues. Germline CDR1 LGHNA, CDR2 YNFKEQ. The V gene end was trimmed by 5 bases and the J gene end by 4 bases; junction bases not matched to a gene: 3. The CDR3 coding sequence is TGTGCCAGCAGCTCAGGACAGGGTAATGAAAAACTGTTTTTT. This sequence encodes CASSSGQGNEKLFF.

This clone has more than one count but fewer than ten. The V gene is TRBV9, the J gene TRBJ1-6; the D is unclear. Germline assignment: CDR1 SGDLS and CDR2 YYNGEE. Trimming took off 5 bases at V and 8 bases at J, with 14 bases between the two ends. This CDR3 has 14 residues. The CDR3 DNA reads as TGTGCCAGCAGTGGGCACCCGAGTGATTCACCCCTCCACTTT. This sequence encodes CASSGHPSDSPLHF.

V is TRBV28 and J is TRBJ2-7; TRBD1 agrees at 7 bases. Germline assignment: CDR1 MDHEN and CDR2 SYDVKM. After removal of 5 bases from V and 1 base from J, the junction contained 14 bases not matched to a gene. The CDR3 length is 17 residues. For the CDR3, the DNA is TGTGCCAGCAGTCCAGCCATGTGGGACAGCAGGTCCTACGAGCAGTACTTC. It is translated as CASSPAMWDSRSYEQYF.

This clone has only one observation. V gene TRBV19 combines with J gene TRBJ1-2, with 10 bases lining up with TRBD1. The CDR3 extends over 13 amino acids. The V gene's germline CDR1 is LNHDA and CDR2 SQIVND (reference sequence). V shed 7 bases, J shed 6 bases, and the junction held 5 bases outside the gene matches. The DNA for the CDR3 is TGTGCCAGTAACGACAGGGGGCTTAATGGCTACACCTTC. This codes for CASNDRGLNGYTF.

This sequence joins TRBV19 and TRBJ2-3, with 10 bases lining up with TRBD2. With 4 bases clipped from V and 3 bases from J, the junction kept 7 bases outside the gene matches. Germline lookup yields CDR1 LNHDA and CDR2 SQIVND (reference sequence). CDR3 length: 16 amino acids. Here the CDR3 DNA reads TGTGCCAGTAGTAGGTTAGCGGGGGGTTCGACAGATACGCAGTATTTT. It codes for CASSRLAGGSTDTQYF. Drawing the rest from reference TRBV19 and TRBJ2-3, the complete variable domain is DGGITQSPKYLFRKEGQNVTLSCEQNLNHDAMYWYRQDPGQGLRLIYYSQIVNDFQKGDIAEGYSVSREKKESFPLTVTSAQKNPTAFYLCASSRLAGGSTDTQYFGPGTRLTVL.

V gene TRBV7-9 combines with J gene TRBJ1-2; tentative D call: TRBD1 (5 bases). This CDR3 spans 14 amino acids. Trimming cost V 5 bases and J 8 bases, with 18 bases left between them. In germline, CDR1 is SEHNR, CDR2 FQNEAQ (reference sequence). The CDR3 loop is CASSPPGGLSGYTF. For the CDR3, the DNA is TGTGCCAGCAGCCCTCCGGGGGGACTATCCGGCTACACCTTC.

The CDR3 bases are TGTGCCATCAGTGGGAGCTATGGCTACACCTTC. This encodes CAISGSYGYTF. The V and J genes are TRBV10-3 and TRBJ1-2; D uncertain. This CDR3 is built from 11 residues. Trimming took off 4 bases at V and 4 bases at J, with 4 bases between the two ends. In germline, CDR1 is ENHRY, CDR2 SYGVKD.

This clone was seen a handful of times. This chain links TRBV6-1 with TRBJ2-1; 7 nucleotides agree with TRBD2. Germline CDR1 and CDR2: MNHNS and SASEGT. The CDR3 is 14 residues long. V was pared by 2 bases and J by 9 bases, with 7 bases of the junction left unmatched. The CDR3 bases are TGTGCCAGCAGTGAATGGGGGGGGGTCACTGAGCAGTTCTTC. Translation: CASSEWGGVTEQFF.

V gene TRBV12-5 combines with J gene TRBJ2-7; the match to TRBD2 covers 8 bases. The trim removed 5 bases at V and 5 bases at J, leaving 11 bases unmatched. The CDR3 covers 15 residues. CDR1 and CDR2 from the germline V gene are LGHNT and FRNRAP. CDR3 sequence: CASGEERGPPHEQYF. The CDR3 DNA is TGTGCTAGTGGTGAAGAGCGGGGGCCCCCCCACGAGCAGTACTTC. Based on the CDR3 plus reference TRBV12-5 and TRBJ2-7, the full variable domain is DARVTQTPRHKVTEMGQEVTMRCQPILGHNTVFWYRQTMMQGLELLAYFRNRAPLDDSGMPKDRFSAEMPDATLATLKIQPSEPRDSAVYFCASGEERGPPHEQYFGPGTRLTVT.

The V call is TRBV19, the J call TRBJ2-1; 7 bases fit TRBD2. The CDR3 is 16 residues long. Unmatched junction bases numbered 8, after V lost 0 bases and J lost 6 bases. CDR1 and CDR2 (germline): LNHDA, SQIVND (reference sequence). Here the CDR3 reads CASSIESGDFPNEQFF. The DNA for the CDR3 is TGTGCCAGTAGTATAGAGAGCGGGGACTTCCCCAATGAGCAGTTCTTC.

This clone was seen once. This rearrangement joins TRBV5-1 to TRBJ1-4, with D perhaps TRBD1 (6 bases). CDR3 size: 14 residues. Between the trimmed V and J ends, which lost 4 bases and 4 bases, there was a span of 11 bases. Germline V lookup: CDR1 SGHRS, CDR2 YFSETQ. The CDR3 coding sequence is TGCGCCAGCAGCCCGGACAGCCGTAATGAAAAACTGTTTTTT. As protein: CASSPDSRNEKLFF.

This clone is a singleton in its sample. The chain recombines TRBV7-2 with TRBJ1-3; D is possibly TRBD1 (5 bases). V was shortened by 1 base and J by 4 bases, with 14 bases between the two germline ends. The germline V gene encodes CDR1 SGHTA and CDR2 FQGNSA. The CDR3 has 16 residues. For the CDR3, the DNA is TGTGCCAGCAGCTTAGTGGGGGGGATTTCCGGAAACACCATATATTTT. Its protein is CASSLVGGISGNTIYF.

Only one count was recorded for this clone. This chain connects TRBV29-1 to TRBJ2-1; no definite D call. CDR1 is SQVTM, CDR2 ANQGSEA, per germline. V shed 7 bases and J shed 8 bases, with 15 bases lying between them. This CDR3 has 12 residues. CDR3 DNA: TGCAGCGCACGGCGGATAATGGATGAGCAGTTCTTC. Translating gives CSARRIMDEQFF.

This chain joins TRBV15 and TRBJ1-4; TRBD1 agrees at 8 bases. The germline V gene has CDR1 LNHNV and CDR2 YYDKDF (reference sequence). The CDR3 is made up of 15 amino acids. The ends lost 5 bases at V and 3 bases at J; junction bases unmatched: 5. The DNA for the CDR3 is TGTGCCACCAGCGGAATGGACAGGGCTAATGAAAAACTGTTTTTT. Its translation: CATSGMDRANEKLFF.

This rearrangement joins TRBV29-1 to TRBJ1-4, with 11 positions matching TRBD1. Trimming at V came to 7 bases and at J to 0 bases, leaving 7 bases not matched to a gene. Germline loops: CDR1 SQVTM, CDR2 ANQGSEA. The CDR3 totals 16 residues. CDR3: CSAKGGQGATNEKLFF. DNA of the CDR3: TGCAGCGCCAAGGGGGGACAGGGGGCAACTAATGAAAAACTGTTTTTT.

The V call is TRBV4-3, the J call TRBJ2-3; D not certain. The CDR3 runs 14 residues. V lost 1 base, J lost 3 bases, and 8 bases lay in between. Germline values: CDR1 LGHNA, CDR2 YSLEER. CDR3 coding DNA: TGCGCCAGCAGCCAAGGGTCAGGAACAGATACGCAGTATTTT. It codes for CASSQGSGTDTQYF.

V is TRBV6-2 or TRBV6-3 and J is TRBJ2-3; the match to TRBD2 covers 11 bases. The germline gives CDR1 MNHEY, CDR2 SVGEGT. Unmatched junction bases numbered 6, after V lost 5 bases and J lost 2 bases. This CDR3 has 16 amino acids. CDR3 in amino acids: CASSTGTSGTTDTQYF. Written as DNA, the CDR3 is TGTGCCAGCAGTACAGGGACTAGCGGAACCACAGATACGCAGTATTTT.

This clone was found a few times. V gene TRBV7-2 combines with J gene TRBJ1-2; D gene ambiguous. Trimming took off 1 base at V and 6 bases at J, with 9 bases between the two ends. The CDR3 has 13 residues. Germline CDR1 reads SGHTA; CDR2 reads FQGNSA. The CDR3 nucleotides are TGTGCCAGCAGCTTAGTAGATACGGATGGCTACACCTTC. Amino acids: CASSLVDTDGYTF. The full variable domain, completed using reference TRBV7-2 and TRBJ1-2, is GAGVSQSPSNKVTEKGKDVELRCDPISGHTALYWYRQSLGQGLEFLIYFQGNSAPDKSGLPSDRFSAERTGGSVSTLTIQRTQQEDSAVYLCASSLVDTDGYTFGSGTRLTVV.